This note documents a single T cell receptor beta chain sequence. In germline, CDR1 is LGHNA, CDR2 YNFKEQ. The CDR3 spans 13 residues. Trimming pared 1 base from V and 6 bases from J, leaving 10 bases between. Regions amplified from RNA transcripts were the TCR beta CDR3 regions. Carried out on the TCR CDR3, a first-round RT-PCR used the HTBI primer set. TCRdb itself ran the multiplex PCR reads through MiXCR, one entry per CDR3 protein. This sample has a few hundred thousand distinct CDR3 sequences, with about 14% found just once. The data derive from a study of T cells in Graves' hyperthyroidism and ophthalmopathy.

This TCR derives from a woman aged 25 to 39 with Graves' hyperthyroidism that later progressed to Graves' ophthalmopathy. This chain links TRBV4-2 with TRBJ2-7, with no clear D. Sequencing input: blood. The CDR3 DNA reads TGTGCCAGCAGCCAAGCTATGGGTTGCGAGCAGTACTTC. Translating it yields CASSQAMGCEQYF.